This T cell receptor (beta chain) derives from a study of OX40 agonist ivuxolimab in advanced cancers. Study details: Of the patients, three showed partial responses, one with hepatocellular carcinoma and two with cutaneous melanoma.

TCRdb's copy holds only in-frame clones and misses some; the assay was immunoSEQ multiplex PCR. This table holds around 100,000 clones, roughly 95% found once. Regarding this clone: The antigen is not known.

The V gene's germline CDR1 is MNHEY and CDR2 SVGAGI. The CDR3 contains 16 residues. The ends were cut back, 0 bases at V and 1 base at J, with 12 bases in the middle. General study results and limits: There was clonal expansion of CD4+ and CD8+ blood T cells by week 6 at 0.1 to 3.0 mg/kg.

The V and J genes are TRBV6-5 and TRBJ1-1; no reliable D call. The sample in question was CD4+ or CD8+ T cells sorted from blood, obtained in a trial of the OX40 agonist ivuxolimab. The clonotype comes from an adult with an advanced solid tumor such as melanoma, head and neck, liver or kidney cancer. CDR3 DNA: TGTGCCAGCAGTTACTCGCTTGGCGGAGCGAACACTGAAGCTTTCTTT. Its protein product is CASSYSLGGANTEAFF.